A single sample is the source of the 18 T cell receptor beta chains below, sequenced in a study of tumor and adjacent non-tumor tissue in lung cancer. Three rounds of nested PCR, following a modified ARM-PCR protocol, produced the TCRbeta library. Each CDR3 protein is one row after TCRdb ran MiXCR on the multiplex PCR reads. The data contain fewer than 130,000 distinct CDR3 sequences, 75% to 90% of them seen just once; the ten biggest clones take up 20% to 25%. RNA was extracted from bulk tissue without any cell sorting. Sample: lung tumor tissue. The receptors come from a man between 65 and 85 years old with non-small cell lung cancer.

In this sample, this clonotype turned up once. Sequence at one end of the junction differs from germline and may be a read error. V is TRBV12-3 or TRBV12-4 and J is TRBJ2-3; D gene ambiguous. The CDR3 runs 17 residues. As DNA, the CDR3 is TGTGCCACCAGTTTTAGCATGGGGAACATTGTGACAGATACGCAGTATTTT. Translated: CATSFSMGNIVTDTQYF.

Worth noting for this clonotype: Relative to the germline gene, one junction end is altered; a read error may explain this. The chain carries TRBV11-1 and TRBJ2-3; 8 bases map to TRBD2. The CDR3 is 17 amino acids. Germline CDR1 is SGHAT and CDR2 is FQDESV (reference sequence). The CDR3 region has the DNA TGTGCCAGCAGCCAGGGACTAGTGGGGTCGGGATCAGATACTCAGTATTTT. It translates to CASSQGLVGSGSDTQYF.

The table lists this clonotype with a few counts. The chain has TRBV11-2 and TRBJ1-6; D possibly corresponds to TRBD1 (5 bases). The CDR3 totals 15 residues. Trimming left V 1 base short and J 19 bases short, with 23 bases between. Germline V gene sequence: CDR1 SGHAT, CDR2 FQNNGV. The CDR3, as DNA: TGTGCCAGCAGCTTAGGGGGGGGTAGAAATTCACCCTTTCACTTT. It encodes CASSLGGGRNSPFHF.

This clonotype has more than one count but fewer than ten. A much larger clone is a single base away; this may be a read error. This chain uses TRBV7-2 with TRBJ2-7, with D uncertain. Germline CDR1 and CDR2: SGHTA and FQGNSA. V gave up 5 bases and J gave up 7 bases, with 15 bases separating them. This CDR3 is 13 amino acids long. The CDR3 reads CASSIDGPGEQYF. The CDR3 coding sequence is TGTGCCAGCAGCATCGATGGGCCTGGGGAGCAGTACTTC.

Notes on this clonotype: Given the absence of the conserved phenylalanine or tryptophan at the CDR3 end, a read error is likely. The chain links TRBV6-2 or TRBV6-3 to TRBJ2-7; no definite D call. Germline V CDR1 and CDR2: MNHEY, SVGEGT. The CDR3 is 9 amino acids. CDR3 bases: TGTGCCACCAGTGACGAGCAGTACTTA. Its translation is CATSDEQYL.

Comment on this clonotype: At one of its ends the junction is not consistent with the germline gene, which may arise from a read error. The chain is built from TRBV10-3 and TRBJ1-2; TRBD1 aligns across 10 bases. The CDR3 covers 13 residues. The germline V gene encodes CDR1 ENHRY and CDR2 SYGVKD. The DNA for the CDR3 is TGTCCCATCCAGGGACAGGGGAGGTATGGCTACACCTTC. Translating it yields CPIQGQGRYGYTF.

For this clonotype: The CDR3 carries no conserved terminal phenylalanine or tryptophan, so it likely arises from a read error. The DNA is omitted, as the CDR3 cannot be located on it reliably, and the CDR3 follows TCRdb's listing. The chain combines TRBV12-3 or TRBV12-4 with TRBJ2-2; the D call TRBD1 from the table was never checked on the DNA. The CDR3 numbers 15 amino acids, ends counted. CDR3 region: CASSSWTGGTGELFS.

V usage is TRBV4-3 and J usage is TRBJ2-1; no reliable D call. This CDR3 contains 15 residues. The germline CDR1 and CDR2 sequences are LGHNA and YSLEER. Trimming removed 2 bases from V and 4 bases from J, with 12 bases in between. The CDR3 DNA reads as TGCGCCAGCAGCCAACAAACCGAGGCATACAATGAGCAGTTCTTC. This gives the protein CASSQQTEAYNEQFF.

Comment on this clonotype: A read error may produce the germline difference seen at one junction end. The CDR3 DNA reads as TGTGTCACCAGTGACCATGCCGGTAATTATGGCTACACCTTC. This translates into CVTSDHAGNYGYTF. The chain links TRBV24-1 to TRBJ1-2; D gene unclear. The CDR3 contains 14 residues. CDR1 KGHDR and CDR2 SFDVKD come from the germline V gene.

A remark on this clonotype: The CDR3 end shows no conserved phenylalanine or tryptophan, and so a read error is likely. The chain couples TRBV28 to TRBJ2-5, with 8 bases fitting TRBD2. Germline V gene data show CDR1 as MDHEN and CDR2 as SYDVKM. CDR3 length: 13 residues. The CDR3 here is CAGSFPGRETQYL. The DNA of the CDR3 is TGTGCCGGCAGTTTCCCCGGGAGGGAAACCCAGTACTTA.

With regard to this clonotype: The final CDR3 position lacks the conserved phenylalanine or tryptophan, pointing to a likely read error. The chain uses TRBV7-8 and TRBJ2-3; D gene uncertain. This CDR3 has 18 residues. V lost 5 bases to trimming and J lost 2 bases, with 23 bases between them. Germline V gene data show CDR1 as SGHVS and CDR2 as FQNEAQ. DNA of the CDR3: TGTGCCAGCAGCATCCACGCCGATGGTAGACCGAACACAGATACGCAGTATTAT. It codes for CASSIHADGRPNTDTQYY.

Remarks on this clonotype: One end of the junction does not line up with germline, which may come from a read error. This chain links TRBV24-1 with TRBJ1-3, with a possible D match to TRBD1 (5 bases). Germline assignment: CDR1 KGHDR and CDR2 SFDVKD. The CDR3 is 15 residues long. CDR3 region: CATGDPVFEGNTIYF. DNA for the CDR3: TGTGCCACCGGTGACCCTGTATTCGAGGGGAACACCATATATTTT.

This clonotype was found many times. The gene calls are TRBV24-1 and TRBJ2-3; the D gene could be TRBD1 or TRBD2 (5 bases each). Germline V gives CDR1 KGHDR, CDR2 SFDVKD. The CDR3 consists of 14 residues. V lost 6 bases and J 5 bases, leaving 14 bases between the germline ends. CDR3 in DNA: TGTGCCACCAGTCGGGGCGGCAGCTTAGATACGCAGTATTTT. Its protein product is CATSRGGSLDTQYF.

Concerning this clonotype: A read error may account for a junction end that differs from germline. The rearrangement uses TRBV12-3 or TRBV12-4 and TRBJ1-2, with 7 positions matching TRBD1. This CDR3 has 15 residues. CDR3 bases: TGTGCCAGCGGTTTATTGACAGGGATTGGCTATGGCTACAGCTTC. Translating gives CASGLLTGIGYGYSF.

This clonotype was seen repeatedly, ten times or more. The CDR3 bases are TGTGCCAGCAGCAACATATGGGGGGTTATCTCCTACAATGAGCAGTTCTTC. Its protein product is CASSNIWGVISYNEQFF. The chain links TRBV11-2 to TRBJ2-1; tentative D call: TRBD2 (6 bases). Germline CDR1 and CDR2: SGHAT and FQNNGV. The CDR3 has 17 residues. V dropped 5 bases and J dropped 0 bases, with 17 bases sitting between them.

A note on this clonotype: One end of the junction fails to match germline, which may point to a read error. The J gene is TRBJ2-5, the V gene TRBV11-3, with D perhaps being TRBD1 or TRBD2 (6 bases each). Germline lookup yields CDR1 SGHNT and CDR2 YENEEA. The CDR3 loop spans 14 amino acids. CDR3: CTSVSGRGRETQYF. Here the CDR3 DNA reads TGTACCAGCGTTTCCGGCCGGGGGCGGGAGACCCAGTACTTC.

Regarding this clonotype: The junction and the germline gene differ at one end; a read error may be behind it. The chain couples TRBV28 to TRBJ1-4; D gene ambiguous. This CDR3 is 17 amino acids long. Per the germline V gene, CDR1 is MDHEN and CDR2 is SYDVKM. In DNA form, the CDR3 reads TGTGCCAGCAGTTTCGCTATCGGGCAATCAACTAATGGAAAACTGTTTTTT. Protein: CASSFAIGQSTNGKLFF.

V is TRBV6-2 or TRBV6-3 and J is TRBJ2-1, with 16 bases lining up with TRBD2. Germline trimming cut 5 bases from V and 7 bases from J; bases unmatched to any gene: 14. The germline V gene has CDR1 MNHEY and CDR2 SVGEGT. The CDR3 sequence is 19 residues long. The CDR3 is CASSHAGTSGRALWNEQFF. DNA for the CDR3: TGTGCCAGCAGTCACGCCGGGACTAGCGGGAGGGCCTTGTGGAATGAGCAGTTCTTC.